These T cell receptor beta chains were read from a single sample in a study of T cell responses to AZD1222 COVID-19 vaccine. Here immunoSEQ multiplex PCR was the method, and the copy in TCRdb shows in-frame clones only, minus some. The sample has about 69,000 clones; 75% to 90% are singletons. The sequenced sample was peripheral blood, obtained on day 0 of AZD1222 vaccination. All receptors come from an adult in good health. CDR3s include the opening cysteine and the closing phenylalanine or tryptophan. D genes are given only for firm matches. Expanded clones are given a class, and other clones once, few, many or no size at all.

j_call v_call clone_size d_call cdr3_nt cdr3_aa
TRBJ1-2 TRBV21-1 . . TGTGCCAGCATCAAGCGTCCGGGTCCTAACTATGGCTACACCTTC CASIKRPGPNYGYTF
TRBJ1-5 TRBV5-8 few . TGTGCCAGCAGCTTGGGCCCAGCTAATCAGCCCCAGCATTTT CASSLGPANQPQHF
TRBJ2-7 TRBV4-1 few . TGCGCCAGCAGTCGAACCGGACAGTCTTTCTCCTACGAGCAGTACTTC CASSRTGQSFSYEQYF
TRBJ1-1 TRBV20-1 . . TGCAGCGCAGGGGTTGTCACTGAAGCTTTCTTT CSAGVVTEAFF
TRBJ2-7 TRBV20-1 few . TGCAGTGCCACGGCTACCTACGAGCAGTACTTC CSATATYEQYF
TRBJ2-3 TRBV7-6 . . TGTGCCAGCAGCCCCCTTAGGTCCAGCGCTCAGGAGCTAGATACGCAGTATTTT CASSPLRSSAQELDTQYF
TRBJ2-3 TRBV18 . . TGTGCCAGCTCACCACAGGGATCAGATACGCAGTATTTT CASSPQGSDTQYF
TRBJ2-3 TRBV15 . . TGTGCCACCACAGGGAACACAGATACGCAGTATTTT CATTGNTDTQYF
TRBJ2-1 TRBV7-3 . TRBD2 TGTGCCAGCAGCTCGCGACTAGCGGGGCTGTACAATGAGCAGTTCTTC CASSSRLAGLYNEQFF
TRBJ1-3 TRBV7-2 . . TGTGCCAGCAGCCTCCCGGGCCCTCAGACGGGAAACACCATATATTTT CASSLPGPQTGNTIYF
TRBJ2-5 TRBV7-8 . TRBD2 TGTGCCAGCAGCTTAGCGCTAGCGGGGGGGAACCAAGAGACCCAGTACTTC CASSLALAGGNQETQYF
TRBJ1-4 TRBV7-9 . TRBD1 TGTGCCAGCAGCCTTGGACAGGGTAATGAAAAACTGTTTTTT CASSLGQGNEKLFF
TRBJ1-1 TRBV27 . . TGTGCCAGCTGGGATCCGGGCACTGAAGCTTTCTTT CASWDPGTEAFF
TRBJ2-6 TRBV27 . TRBD2 TGTGCCAGCAGGGGGGGGGTGGCTGGGGCCAACGTCCTGACTTTC CASRGGVAGANVLTF
TRBJ2-7 TRBV30 few . TGTGCCTTTGCCGTCGGCAAAATACTCTCCTACGAGCAGTACTTC CAFAVGKILSYEQYF
TRBJ1-2 TRBV28 . . TGTGCCAGCAGTGGCCCTGGATCATCTGTCTATGGCTACACCTTC CASSGPGSSVYGYTF
TRBJ1-1 TRBV28 . . TGTGCCAGCGGGATTCAGATTTCTGAAGCTTTCTTT CASGIQISEAFF
TRBJ2-7 TRBV20-1 . . TGCAGTGCTAGGGGGATCTACGAGCAGTACTTC CSARGIYEQYF
TRBJ1-1 TRBV29-1 . . TGCAGCGGAACGGTCCTCAACACTGAAGCTTTCTTT CSGTVLNTEAFF
TRBJ1-2 TRBV12-3/TRBV12-4 . . TGTGCCAGCAGTTCGAGGGGGGGCTACACCTTC CASSSRGGYTF
TRBJ2-3 TRBV6-2/TRBV6-3 . TRBD2 TGTGCCAGCAGTGCGGGACTAGCGGGAGGTAGCACAGATACGCAGTATTTT CASSAGLAGGSTDTQYF
TRBJ1-2 TRBV24-1 once . TGTGCCACCTCAGGGGCTGGTGGCTACACCTTC CATSGAGGYTF
TRBJ1-4 TRBV29-1 . . TGCAGCGTGGCGGCAGCTAATGAAAAACTGTTTTTT CSVAAANEKLFF
TRBJ2-5 TRBV3-1/TRBV3-2 . TRBD1 TGTGCCAGCAGCCTCATTACAGGGGGCGCGAGCGGCGAGACCCAGTACTTC CASSLITGGASGETQYF
TRBJ1-5 TRBV19 . . TGTGCCAGTAGGCGGGAGGGGAGCAATCAGCCCCAGCATTTT CASRREGSNQPQHF
TRBJ2-7 TRBV3-1/TRBV3-2 . . TGTGCCAGCAGCCAAGAAGGAGGTTACGAGCAGTACTTC CASSQEGGYEQYF
TRBJ2-3 TRBV10-3 . . TGTGCCATCAGTACCGGGATCCCCACAGATACGCAGTATTTT CAISTGIPTDTQYF
TRBJ1-2 TRBV10-3 . . TGTGCTATCAAAGTAGACAGTAACTATGGCTACACCTTC CAIKVDSNYGYTF
TRBJ1-1 TRBV28 . TRBD1 TGTGCCATCCACAGGGGCCGCACTGAAGCTTTCTTT CAIHRGRTEAFF
TRBJ2-1 TRBV19 . . TGTGCCAGTAGCCCAGACAGGGAGGGTGAGCAGTTCTTC CASSPDREGEQFF
TRBJ2-7 TRBV5-6 . TRBD1 TGTGCCAGCAGTACTCAGGGGGCCTACGAGCAGTACTTC CASSTQGAYEQYF
TRBJ2-3 TRBV5-4 . TRBD2 TGTGCCAGCAGACCAGGGACTAGCGGGGGGGCCGTAGATACGCAGTATTTT CASRPGTSGGAVDTQYF
TRBJ2-5 TRBV28 . . TGTGCCAGCAGTTTAGGGCAGGACCAAGAGACCCAGTACTTC CASSLGQDQETQYF
TRBJ1-3 TRBV6-5 . . TGTGCCAGCAGCGGACGGACCTCTGGAAACACCATATATTTT CASSGRTSGNTIYF
TRBJ1-4 TRBV5-6 . . TGTGCCAGCAAGCTCAGGGGAACTGCGGATGAAAAACTGTTTTTT CASKLRGTADEKLFF
TRBJ1-3 TRBV9 . TRBD1 TGTGCCAGCAGCATGAACAGGGGCTCTGGAAACACCATATATTTT CASSMNRGSGNTIYF
TRBJ1-1 TRBV7-3 . TRBD1 TGTGCCAGCAGCTCTGGGGACAGCCTCACTGAAGCTTTCTTT CASSSGDSLTEAFF
TRBJ2-2 TRBV3-1/TRBV3-2 . . TGTGCCAGCAGCCAAAGAGGCAGCGAACCCGGGGAGCTGTTTTTT CASSQRGSEPGELFF
TRBJ1-4 TRBV14 . . TGTGCCAGCAGAACAACAGGGTTTAATGAAAAACTGTTTTTT CASRTTGFNEKLFF
TRBJ1-6 TRBV15 . TRBD1 TGTGCCACCAGCAGACCCCTAGGACAGGGCACTTCACCCCTCCACTTT CATSRPLGQGTSPLHF
TRBJ2-7 TRBV4-1 . . TGCGCCAGCAGCCAAACCACAGGCTACGAGCAGTACTTC CASSQTTGYEQYF
TRBJ1-4 TRBV9 . . TGTGCCAGCAGCGTAGCCCCCCGATGGGAAAAACTGTTTTTT CASSVAPRWEKLFF